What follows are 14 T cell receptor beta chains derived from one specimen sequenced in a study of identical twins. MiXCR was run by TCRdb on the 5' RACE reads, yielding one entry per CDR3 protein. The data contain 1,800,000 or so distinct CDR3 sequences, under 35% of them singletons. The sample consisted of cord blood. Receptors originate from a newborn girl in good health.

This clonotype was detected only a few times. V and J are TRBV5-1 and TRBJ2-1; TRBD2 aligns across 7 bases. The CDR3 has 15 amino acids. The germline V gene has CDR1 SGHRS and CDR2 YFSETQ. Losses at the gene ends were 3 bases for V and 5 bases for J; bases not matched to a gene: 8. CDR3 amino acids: CASSWDGTTNNEQFF. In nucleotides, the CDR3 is TGCGCCAGCAGCTGGGACGGGACTACCAACAATGAGCAGTTCTTC.

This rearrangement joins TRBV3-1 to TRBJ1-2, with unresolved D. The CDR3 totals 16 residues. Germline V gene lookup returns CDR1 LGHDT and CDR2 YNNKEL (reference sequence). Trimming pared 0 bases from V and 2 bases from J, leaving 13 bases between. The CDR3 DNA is TGTGCCAGCAGCCAAGATCGAAGGATACTGAACTATGGCTACACCTTC. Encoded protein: CASSQDRRILNYGYTF.

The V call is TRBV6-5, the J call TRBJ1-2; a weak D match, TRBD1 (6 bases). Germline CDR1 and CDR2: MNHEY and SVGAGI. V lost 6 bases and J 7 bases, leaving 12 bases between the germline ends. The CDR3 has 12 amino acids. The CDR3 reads CASSQDRLGYTF. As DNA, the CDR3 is TGTGCCAGCAGCCAGGACAGACTTGGCTACACCTTC.

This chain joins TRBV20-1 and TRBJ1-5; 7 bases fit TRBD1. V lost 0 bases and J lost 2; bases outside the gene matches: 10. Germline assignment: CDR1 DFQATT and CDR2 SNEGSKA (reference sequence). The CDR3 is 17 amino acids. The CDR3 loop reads CSARDRGRGKRNQPQHF. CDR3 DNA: TGCAGTGCTAGAGATAGGGGCAGGGGGAAACGCAATCAGCCCCAGCATTTT.

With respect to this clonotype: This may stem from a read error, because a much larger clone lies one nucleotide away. CDR3 protein: CASSAVSGAPYSEQFF. CDR3 bases: TGTGCCAGCAGCGCCGTTAGCGGGGCCCCGTACAGTGAGCAGTTCTTC. The V and J genes are TRBV9 and TRBJ2-1; 8 nucleotides line up with TRBD2. Germline CDR1 is SGDLS and CDR2 is YYNGEE. The CDR3 runs to 16 residues.

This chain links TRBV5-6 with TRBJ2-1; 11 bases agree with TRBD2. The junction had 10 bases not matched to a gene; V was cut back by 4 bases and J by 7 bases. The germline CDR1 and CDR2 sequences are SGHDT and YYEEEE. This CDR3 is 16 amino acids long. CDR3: CASSSLAGGIFNEQFF. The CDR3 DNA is TGTGCCAGCAGCAGCCTAGCGGGGGGAATTTTTAATGAGCAGTTCTTC.

The CDR3 DNA reads TGTGCCAGCAGCTTAGAAATGGGAACTAGCTACAATGAGCAGTTCTTC. Encoded protein: CASSLEMGTSYNEQFF. This rearrangement joins TRBV7-2 to TRBJ2-1, with D possibly matching TRBD2 (5 bases). The CDR3 totals 16 residues. Looked up from germline, CDR1 is SGHTA and CDR2 is FQGNSA. Trimming removed 1 base from V and 3 bases from J, with 13 bases in between.

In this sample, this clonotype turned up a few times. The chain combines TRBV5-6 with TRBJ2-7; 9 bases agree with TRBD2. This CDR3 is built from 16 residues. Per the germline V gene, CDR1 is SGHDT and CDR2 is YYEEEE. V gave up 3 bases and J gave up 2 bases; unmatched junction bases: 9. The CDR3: CASSSPGTSKPYEQYF. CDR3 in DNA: TGTGCCAGCAGCTCGCCCGGGACTAGCAAACCCTACGAGCAGTACTTC.

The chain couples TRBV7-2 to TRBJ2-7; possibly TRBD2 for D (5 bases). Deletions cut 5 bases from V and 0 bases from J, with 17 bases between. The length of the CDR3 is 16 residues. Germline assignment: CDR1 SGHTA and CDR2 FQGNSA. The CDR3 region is CASSPVVWTVSYEQYF. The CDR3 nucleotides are TGTGCCAGCAGCCCAGTAGTTTGGACTGTCTCCTACGAGCAGTACTTC.

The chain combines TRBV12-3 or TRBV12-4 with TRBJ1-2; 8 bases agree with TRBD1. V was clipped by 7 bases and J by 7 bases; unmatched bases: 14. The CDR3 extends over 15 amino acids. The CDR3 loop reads CASTFGGRGRIGYTF. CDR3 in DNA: TGTGCCAGCACTTTTGGGGGCAGGGGGCGAATTGGCTACACCTTC.

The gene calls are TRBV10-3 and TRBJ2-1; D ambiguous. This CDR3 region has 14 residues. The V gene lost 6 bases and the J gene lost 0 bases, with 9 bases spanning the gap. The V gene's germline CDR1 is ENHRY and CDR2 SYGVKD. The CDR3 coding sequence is TGTGCCATCAGCCACCAGAGCTCCTACAATGAGCAGTTCTTC. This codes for CAISHQSSYNEQFF.

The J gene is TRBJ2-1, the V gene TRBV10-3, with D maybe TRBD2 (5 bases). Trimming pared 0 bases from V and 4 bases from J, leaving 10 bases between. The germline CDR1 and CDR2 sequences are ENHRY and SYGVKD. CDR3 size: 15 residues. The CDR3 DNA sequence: TGTGCCATCAGTGAGTCAGGAGGATTTTACAATGAGCAGTTCTTC. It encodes CAISESGGFYNEQFF.

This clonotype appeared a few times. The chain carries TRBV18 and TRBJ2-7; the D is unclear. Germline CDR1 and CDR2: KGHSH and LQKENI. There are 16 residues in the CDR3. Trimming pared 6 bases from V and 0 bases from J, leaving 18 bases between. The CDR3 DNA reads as TGTGCCAGCTCGCGCCCGCAATCATCCTCCTCCTACGAGCAGTACTTC. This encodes CASSRPQSSSSYEQYF. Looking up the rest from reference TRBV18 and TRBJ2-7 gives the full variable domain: NAGVMQNPRHLVRRRGQEARLRCSPMKGHSHVYWYRQLPEEGLKFMVYLQKENIIDESGMPKERFSAEFPKEGPSILRIQQVVRGDSAAYFCASSRPQSSSSYEQYFGPGTRLTVT.

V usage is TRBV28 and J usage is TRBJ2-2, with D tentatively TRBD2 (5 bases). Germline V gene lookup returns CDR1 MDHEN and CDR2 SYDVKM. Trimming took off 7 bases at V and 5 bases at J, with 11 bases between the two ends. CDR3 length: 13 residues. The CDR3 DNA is TGTGCCAGCACCACGACTAATACCGGGGAGCTGTTTTTT. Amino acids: CASTTTNTGELFF.